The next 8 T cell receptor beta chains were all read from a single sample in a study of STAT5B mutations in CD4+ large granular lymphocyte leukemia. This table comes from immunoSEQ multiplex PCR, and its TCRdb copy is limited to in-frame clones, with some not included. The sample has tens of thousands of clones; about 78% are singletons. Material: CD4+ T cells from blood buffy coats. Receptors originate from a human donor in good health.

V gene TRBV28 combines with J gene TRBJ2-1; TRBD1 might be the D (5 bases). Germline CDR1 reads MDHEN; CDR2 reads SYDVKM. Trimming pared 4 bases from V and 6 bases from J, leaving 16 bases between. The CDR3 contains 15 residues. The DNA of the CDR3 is TGTGCCAGCAGTTCGTGGGGCCTTATGGTCAATGAGCAGTTCTTC. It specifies CASSSWGLMVNEQFF.

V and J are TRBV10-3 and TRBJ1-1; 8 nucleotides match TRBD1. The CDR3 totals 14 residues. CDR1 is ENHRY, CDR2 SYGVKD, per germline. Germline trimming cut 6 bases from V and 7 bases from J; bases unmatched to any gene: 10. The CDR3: CAIRKTGAELEAFF. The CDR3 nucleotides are TGTGCCATCAGAAAGACAGGGGCAGAACTTGAAGCTTTCTTT.

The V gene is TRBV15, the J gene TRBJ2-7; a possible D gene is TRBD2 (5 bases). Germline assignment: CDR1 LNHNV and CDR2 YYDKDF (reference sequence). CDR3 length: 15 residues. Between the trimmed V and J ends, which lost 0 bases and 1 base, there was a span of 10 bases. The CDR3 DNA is TGTGCCACCAGCAGAGACGCGACGGGGTCCTACGAGCAGTACTTC. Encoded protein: CATSRDATGSYEQYF.

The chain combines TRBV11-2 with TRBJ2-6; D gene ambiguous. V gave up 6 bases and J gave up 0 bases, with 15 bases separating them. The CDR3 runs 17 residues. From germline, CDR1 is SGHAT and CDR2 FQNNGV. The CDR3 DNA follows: TGTGCCAGCAGACGAACTTTCGGTGGCTCTGGGGCCAACGTCCTGACTTTC. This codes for CASRRTFGGSGANVLTF.

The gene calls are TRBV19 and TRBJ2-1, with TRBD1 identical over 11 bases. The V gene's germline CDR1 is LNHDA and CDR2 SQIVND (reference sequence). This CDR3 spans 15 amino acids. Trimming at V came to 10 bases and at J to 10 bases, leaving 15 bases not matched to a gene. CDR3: CATIEGQGAFSEQFF. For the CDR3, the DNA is TGTGCCACCATCGAAGGACAGGGGGCGTTCTCCGAGCAGTTCTTC.

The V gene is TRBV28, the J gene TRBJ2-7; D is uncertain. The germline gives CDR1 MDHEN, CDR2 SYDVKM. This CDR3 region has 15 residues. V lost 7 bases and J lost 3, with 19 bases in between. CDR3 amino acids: CASKAPGPGLYEQYF. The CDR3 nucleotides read TGTGCCAGCAAAGCCCCGGGCCCGGGTCTCTACGAGCAGTACTTC.

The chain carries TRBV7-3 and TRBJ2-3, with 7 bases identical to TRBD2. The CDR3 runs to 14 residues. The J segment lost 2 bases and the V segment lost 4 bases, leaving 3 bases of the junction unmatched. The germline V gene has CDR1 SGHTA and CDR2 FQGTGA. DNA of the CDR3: TGTGCCAGCAGCTCCGGGGGGAACACAGATACGCAGTATTTT. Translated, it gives CASSSGGNTDTQYF.

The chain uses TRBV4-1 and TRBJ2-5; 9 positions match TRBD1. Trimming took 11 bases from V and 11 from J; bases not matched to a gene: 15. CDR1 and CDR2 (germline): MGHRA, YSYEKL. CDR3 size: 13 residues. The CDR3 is CASGQGLPREQYF. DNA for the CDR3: TGCGCCTCGGGACAGGGATTACCTAGGGAGCAGTACTTC.